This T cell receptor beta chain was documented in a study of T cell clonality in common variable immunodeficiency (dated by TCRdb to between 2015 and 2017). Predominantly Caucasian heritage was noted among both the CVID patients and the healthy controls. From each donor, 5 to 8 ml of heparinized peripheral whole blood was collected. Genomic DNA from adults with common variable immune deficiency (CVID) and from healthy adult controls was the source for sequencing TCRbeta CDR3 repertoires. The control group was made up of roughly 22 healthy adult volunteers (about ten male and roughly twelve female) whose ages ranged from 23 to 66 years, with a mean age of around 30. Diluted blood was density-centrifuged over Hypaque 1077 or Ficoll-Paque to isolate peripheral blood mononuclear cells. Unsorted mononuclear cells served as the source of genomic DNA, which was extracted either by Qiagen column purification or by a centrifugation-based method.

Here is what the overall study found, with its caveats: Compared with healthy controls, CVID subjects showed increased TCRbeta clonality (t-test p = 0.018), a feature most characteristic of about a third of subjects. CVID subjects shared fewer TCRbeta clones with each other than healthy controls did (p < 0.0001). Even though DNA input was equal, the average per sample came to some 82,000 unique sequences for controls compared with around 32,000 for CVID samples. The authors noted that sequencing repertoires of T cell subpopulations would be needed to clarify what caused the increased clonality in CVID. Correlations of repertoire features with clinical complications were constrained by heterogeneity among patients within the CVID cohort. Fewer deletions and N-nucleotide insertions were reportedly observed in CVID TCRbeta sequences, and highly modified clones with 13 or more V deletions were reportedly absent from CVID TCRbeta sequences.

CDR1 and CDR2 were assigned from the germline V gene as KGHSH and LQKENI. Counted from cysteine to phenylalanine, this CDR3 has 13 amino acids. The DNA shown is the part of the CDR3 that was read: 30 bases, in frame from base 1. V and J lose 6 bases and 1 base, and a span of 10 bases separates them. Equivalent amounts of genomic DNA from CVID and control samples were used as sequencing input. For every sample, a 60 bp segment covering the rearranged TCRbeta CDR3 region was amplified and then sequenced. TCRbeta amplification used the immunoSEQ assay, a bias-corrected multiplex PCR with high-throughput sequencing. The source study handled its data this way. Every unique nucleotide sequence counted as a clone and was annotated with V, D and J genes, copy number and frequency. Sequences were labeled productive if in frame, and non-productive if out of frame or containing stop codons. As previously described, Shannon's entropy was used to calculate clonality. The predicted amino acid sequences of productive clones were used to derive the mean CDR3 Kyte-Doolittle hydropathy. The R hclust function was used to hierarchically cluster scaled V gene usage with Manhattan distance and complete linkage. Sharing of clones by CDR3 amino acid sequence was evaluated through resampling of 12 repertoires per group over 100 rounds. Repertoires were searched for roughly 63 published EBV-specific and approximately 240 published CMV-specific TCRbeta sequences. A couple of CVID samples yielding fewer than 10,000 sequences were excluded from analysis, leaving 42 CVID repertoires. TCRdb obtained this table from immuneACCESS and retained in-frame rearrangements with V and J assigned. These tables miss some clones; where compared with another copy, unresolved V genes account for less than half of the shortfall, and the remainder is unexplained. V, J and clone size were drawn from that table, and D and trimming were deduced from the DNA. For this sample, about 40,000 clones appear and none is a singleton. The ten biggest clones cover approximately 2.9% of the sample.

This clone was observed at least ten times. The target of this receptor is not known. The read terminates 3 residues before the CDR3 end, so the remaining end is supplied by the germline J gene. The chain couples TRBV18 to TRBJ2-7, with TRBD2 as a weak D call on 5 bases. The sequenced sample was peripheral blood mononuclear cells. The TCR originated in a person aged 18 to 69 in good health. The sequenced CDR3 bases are TGTGCCAGCTCCAGCGGCGAATCCTACGAG. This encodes CASSSGESYE. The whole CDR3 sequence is CASSSGESYEQYF.